The 19 T cell receptor beta chains given below trace back to one sample, sequenced in a study of spatial heterogeneity in lung cancer. TCRdb re-analysed the 5' RACE reads in MiXCR, keeping a single row per CDR3 protein. Here the sample spans about 7,000 distinct CDR3 sequences, 7% being singletons. Time point here: sample taken at primary tumor resection. Unsorted samples of tumor, nontumor lung or frozen PBMC had their whole RNA sequenced. The sequenced sample was PBMCs, obtained at surgery. The receptor source for this set is a male donor with early-stage non-small cell lung cancer.

On this clonotype itself: The library was designed around alpha chains, so this beta chain is a stray read whose abundance carries little weight. This chain uses TRBV19 with TRBJ1-1; D not resolved. The CDR3 spans 13 residues. Germline CDR1 reads LNHDA; CDR2 reads SQIVND (reference sequence). The V end was cut by 2 bases, the J end by 1 base, with 5 bases between. In nucleotides, the CDR3 is TGTGCCAGTAGTATAAGCCAGAACACTGAAGCTTTCTTT. Its translation is CASSISQNTEAFF.

In its sample, this clonotype was seen many times. The library was built for alpha chains, so this beta chain is an off-target read and its size means little. This chain connects TRBV30 to TRBJ2-1, with 8 bases lining up with TRBD1. Per germline, CDR1 GTSNPN and CDR2 SVGIG (reference sequence). Trimming cost V 0 bases and J 13 bases; bases outside gene matches: 5. This CDR3 region has 12 residues. The CDR3 here is CAWSVLAGGQFF. The CDR3 bases are TGTGCCTGGAGTGTACTGGCAGGGGGCCAGTTCTTC.

This clonotype was detected ten times or more. Being off target in a library aimed at alpha chains, this beta chain has a size of little meaning. The chain carries TRBV6-1 and TRBJ2-4; the D gene is possibly TRBD2 (5 bases). This CDR3 region has 14 residues. Germline CDR1 reads MNHNS; CDR2 reads SASEGT. Trimming removed 3 bases from V and 0 bases from J, with 6 bases in between. CDR3 in amino acids: CASSETIAKNIQYF. CDR3 coding DNA: TGTGCCAGCAGTGAGACTATAGCCAAAAACATTCAGTACTTC.

This clonotype has more than one count but fewer than ten. Since the library was made to target alpha chains, this beta chain is a stray read and its abundance is not meaningful. The rearrangement joins TRBV30 to TRBJ2-5; either TRBD1 or TRBD2 may supply D (5 bases each). Looked up from germline, CDR1 is GTSNPN and CDR2 is SVGIG (reference sequence). V shed 0 bases and J shed 5 bases, with 16 bases lying between them. This CDR3 is built from 15 residues. Here the CDR3 DNA reads TGTGCCTGGAGTGTTGATTCAGGGACGGGGGAGACCCAGTACTTC. The encoded protein is CAWSVDSGTGETQYF.

In this sample, this clonotype turned up many times. With the library built for alpha chains, this beta chain is off target and its frequency is not meaningful. V and J are TRBV5-1 and TRBJ2-1; the D is unclear. Germline V gene sequence: CDR1 SGHRS, CDR2 YFSETQ. V lost 5 bases, J lost 8 bases, and 14 bases lay in between. The CDR3 length is 13 residues. CDR3 residues: CASRSLFQHEQFF. The DNA of the CDR3 is TGCGCCAGCAGGTCCCTGTTCCAGCATGAGCAGTTCTTC.

This clonotype came up many times. This beta chain is off target for a library built for alpha chains, so its abundance means little. The chain joins TRBV20-1 to TRBJ2-3, with 9 nucleotides matching TRBD1. Germline CDR1 is DFQATT and CDR2 is SNEGSKA (reference sequence). With V trimmed by 1 base and J by 3 bases, 5 bases remained unmatched. There are 15 residues in the CDR3. CDR3 nucleotide sequence: TGCAGTGCTAGAGGCCGGGACAGGGTGACAGATACGCAGTATTTT. Translated: CSARGRDRVTDTQYF.

This clonotype was seen at least ten times. This beta chain is a stray read from a library made for alpha chains; its abundance is not meaningful. V is TRBV28 and J is TRBJ1-4; D gene unclear. Germline assignment: CDR1 MDHEN and CDR2 SYDVKM. This CDR3 has 14 amino acids. Trimming took off 6 bases at V and 6 bases at J, with 14 bases between the two ends. The CDR3 coding sequence is TGTGCCAGCAGGGGGTCCCGGGGAGATGAAAAACTGTTTTTT. It specifies CASRGSRGDEKLFF.

Many counts were recorded for this clonotype. Since it is a stray read in a library aimed at alpha chains, this beta chain has a size that is not meaningful. The rearrangement links TRBV18 to TRBJ2-7; 10 positions match TRBD1. In germline, CDR1 is KGHSH, CDR2 LQKENI. The V and J ends lost 3 bases and 5 bases, in that order; junction bases with no gene match: 4. The CDR3 covers 14 residues. The CDR3 loop reads CASSPGQGFNEQYF. CDR3 nucleotides: TGTGCCAGCTCACCGGGACAGGGGTTCAACGAGCAGTACTTC.

In the case of this clonotype: Because the library targeted alpha chains, this beta chain is an off-target read whose size means little. The chain recombines TRBV5-1 with TRBJ2-5; no definite D call. V was cut by 6 bases and J by 2 bases, with 11 bases left in between. This CDR3 spans 13 amino acids. Germline CDR1 SGHRS, CDR2 YFSETQ. As DNA, the CDR3 is TGCGCCAGCACCCCGGACGGACAAGAGACCCAGTACTTC. This translates into CASTPDGQETQYF. The whole variable domain, filled in from reference TRBV5-1 and TRBJ2-5, reads KAGVTQTPRYLIKTRGQQVTLSCSPISGHRSVSWYQQTPGQGLQFLFEYFSETQRNKGNFPGRFSGRQFSNSRSEMNVSTLELGDSALYLCASTPDGQETQYFGPGTRLLVL.

This clonotype was found many times. This beta chain appears as a stray read in a library generated for alpha chains; its size is not informative. This sequence joins TRBV28 and TRBJ1-2; 7 positions agree with TRBD1. The CDR3 is 15 residues long. Germline V gene data show CDR1 as MDHEN and CDR2 as SYDVKM. V was clipped by 6 bases and J by 5 bases; unmatched bases: 12. The CDR3 nucleotides are TGTGCCAGCAGCACCCGTCGGACAGGACGGTATGGCTACACCTTC. Its protein product is CASSTRRTGRYGYTF.

This clonotype was seen at least ten times. This beta chain is an unintended read in a library built for alpha chains; its size means little. The genes are TRBV2 and TRBJ2-4, with 7 bases that match TRBD1. Germline V lookup: CDR1 SNHLY, CDR2 FYNNEI. V shed 8 bases and J 1 base; nucleotides not matched to a gene: 8. There are 15 residues in the CDR3. The CDR3, as DNA: TGTGCCAGCGGGAACAGGGGAGAGGCCAAAAACATTCAGTACTTC. This translates into CASGNRGEAKNIQYF.

This clonotype was picked up many times. Within a library made for alpha chains, this beta chain is off target, and its count is uninformative. The chain links TRBV25-1 to TRBJ2-5; D uncertain. The CDR3 is 13 residues long. The germline V gene encodes CDR1 MGHDK and CDR2 SYGVNS. Trimming cost V 0 bases and J 7 bases, with 9 bases left between them. The CDR3 DNA follows: TGTGCCAGCAGTGAATATTTCGGTGGGACCCAGTACTTC. Protein: CASSEYFGGTQYF.

The sample holds many counts of this clonotype. This beta chain is a stray read from a library made for alpha chains; its abundance is not meaningful. The CDR3 bases are TGCGCCAGCAGCCCCGCAGCCGGAGACTCTGGAAACACCATATATTTT. This sequence encodes CASSPAAGDSGNTIYF. V is TRBV5-1 and J is TRBJ1-3; D gene ambiguous. The ends were cut back, 4 bases at V and 0 bases at J, with 14 bases in the middle. Germline lookup yields CDR1 SGHRS and CDR2 YFSETQ. This CDR3 comprises 16 residues.

This clonotype came up many times. As an off-target read in a library built for alpha chains, this beta chain has a frequency of little significance. V is TRBV6-1 and J is TRBJ1-2; tentatively, D is TRBD1 (5 bases). V lost 1 base and J 2 bases, leaving 5 bases between the germline ends. The CDR3 is 13 amino acids. CDR1 and CDR2 from the germline V gene are MNHNS and SASEGT. DNA of the CDR3: TGTGCCAGCAGTGAAGGACAGAACTATGGCTACACCTTC. This codes for CASSEGQNYGYTF.

Notes on this clonotype: A much larger clone sits a single nucleotide away, making a read error possible. Since the library was made to target alpha chains, this beta chain is a stray read and its abundance is not meaningful. This sequence joins TRBV2 and TRBJ1-1, with TRBD1 as a possible D gene (6 bases). In germline, CDR1 is SNHLY, CDR2 FYNNEI. This CDR3 comprises 11 residues. The CDR3 is CACSESIGQSF. The DNA for the CDR3 is TGTGCCTGCAGTGAATCCATAGGACAGAGTTTT.

About this clonotype itself: The library was designed around alpha chains, so this beta chain is a stray read whose abundance carries little weight. The chain has TRBV7-2 and TRBJ2-7, with 7 nucleotides matching TRBD2. The CDR3 has 16 residues. Germline V gene lookup returns CDR1 SGHTA and CDR2 FQGNSA. V was pared by 1 base and J by 2 bases, with 8 bases of the junction left unmatched. The CDR3: CASSLGTTSAAYEQYF. In nucleotides, the CDR3 is TGTGCCAGCAGCTTAGGGACAACTAGCGCCGCCTACGAGCAGTACTTC.

This clonotype was seen repeatedly, ten times or more. Since it is a stray read in a library aimed at alpha chains, this beta chain has a size that is not meaningful. The gene calls are TRBV28 and TRBJ2-2; no clear D gene. In germline, CDR1 is MDHEN, CDR2 SYDVKM. V was clipped by 6 bases and J by 3 bases, with 8 bases between them. The CDR3 has 13 residues. CDR3 sequence: CASSPSYTGELFF. In DNA, the CDR3 is TGTGCCAGCAGCCCCAGTTACACCGGGGAGCTGTTTTTT.

A word on this clonotype: Because the library targeted alpha chains, this beta chain is an off-target read whose size means little. The V gene is TRBV20-1, the J gene TRBJ2-1, with 7 bases identical to TRBD2. V gave up 0 bases and J gave up 3 bases; unmatched junction bases: 11. There are 17 residues in the CDR3. Germline lookup yields CDR1 DFQATT and CDR2 SNEGSKA (reference sequence). The CDR3 DNA follows: TGCAGTGCTAGAGATCAGTCCGCGGGAGAGATCTACAATGAGCAGTTCTTC. It translates to CSARDQSAGEIYNEQFF.

In this sample, this clonotype turned up many times. Since it is a stray read in a library aimed at alpha chains, this beta chain has a size that is not meaningful. V gene TRBV12-3 or TRBV12-4 combines with J gene TRBJ1-6; D remains unclear. This CDR3 spans 14 amino acids. V lost 4 bases to trimming and J lost 2 bases, with 6 bases between them. The CDR3 sequence is CASSWEAYNSPLHF. CDR3 nucleotide sequence: TGTGCCAGCAGTTGGGAGGCCTATAATTCACCCCTCCACTTT.